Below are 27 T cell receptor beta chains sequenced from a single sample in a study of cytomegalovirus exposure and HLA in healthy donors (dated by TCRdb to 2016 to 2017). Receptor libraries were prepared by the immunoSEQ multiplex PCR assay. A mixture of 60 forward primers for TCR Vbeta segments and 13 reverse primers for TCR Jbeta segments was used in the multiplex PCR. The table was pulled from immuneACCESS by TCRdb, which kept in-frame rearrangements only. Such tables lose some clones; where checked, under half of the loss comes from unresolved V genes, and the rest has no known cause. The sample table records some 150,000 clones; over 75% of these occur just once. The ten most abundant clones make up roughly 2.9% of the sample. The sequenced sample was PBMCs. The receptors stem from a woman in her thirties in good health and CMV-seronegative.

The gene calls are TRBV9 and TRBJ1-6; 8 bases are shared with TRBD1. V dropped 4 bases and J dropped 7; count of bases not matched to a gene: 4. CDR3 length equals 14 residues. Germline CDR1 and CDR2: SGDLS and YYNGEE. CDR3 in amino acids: CASSSGTGNSPLHF. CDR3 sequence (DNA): TGTGCCAGCAGCTCAGGGACAGGCAATTCACCCCTCCACTTT. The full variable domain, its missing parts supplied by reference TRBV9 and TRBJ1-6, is DSGVTQTPKHLITATGQRVTLRCSPRSGDLSVYWYQQSLDQGLQFLIQYYNGEERAKGNILERFSAQQFPDLHSELNLSSLELGDSALYFCASSSGTGNSPLHFGNGTRLTVT.

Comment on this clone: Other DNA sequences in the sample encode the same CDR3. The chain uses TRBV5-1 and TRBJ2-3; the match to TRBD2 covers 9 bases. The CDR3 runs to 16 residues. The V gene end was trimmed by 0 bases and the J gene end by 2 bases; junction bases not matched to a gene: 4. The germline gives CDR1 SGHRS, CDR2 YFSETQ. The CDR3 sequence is CASSLGASGDTDTQYF. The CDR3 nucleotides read TGCGCCAGCAGCTTGGGGGCTAGCGGGGACACAGATACGCAGTATTTT.

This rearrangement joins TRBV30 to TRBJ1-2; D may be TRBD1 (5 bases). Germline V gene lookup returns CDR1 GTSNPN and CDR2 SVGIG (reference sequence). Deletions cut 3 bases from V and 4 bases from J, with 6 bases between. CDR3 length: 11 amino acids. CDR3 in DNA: TGTGCCTGGAGCGGGGGCTATGGCTACACCTTC. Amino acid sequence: CAWSGGYGYTF.

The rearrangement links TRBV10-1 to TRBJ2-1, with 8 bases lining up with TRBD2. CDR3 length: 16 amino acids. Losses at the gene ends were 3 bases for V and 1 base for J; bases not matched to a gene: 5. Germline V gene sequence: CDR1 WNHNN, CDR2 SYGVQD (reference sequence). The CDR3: CASSDGVAGSYNEQFF. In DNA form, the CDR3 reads TGCGCCAGCAGTGATGGGGTAGCGGGGTCCTACAATGAGCAGTTCTTC.

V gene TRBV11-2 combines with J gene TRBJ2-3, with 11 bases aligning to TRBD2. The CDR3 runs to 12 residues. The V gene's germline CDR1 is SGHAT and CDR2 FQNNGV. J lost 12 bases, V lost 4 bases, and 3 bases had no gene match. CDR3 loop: CASSYTSGSQYF. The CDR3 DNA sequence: TGTGCCAGCAGCTACACTAGCGGGAGTCAGTATTTT.

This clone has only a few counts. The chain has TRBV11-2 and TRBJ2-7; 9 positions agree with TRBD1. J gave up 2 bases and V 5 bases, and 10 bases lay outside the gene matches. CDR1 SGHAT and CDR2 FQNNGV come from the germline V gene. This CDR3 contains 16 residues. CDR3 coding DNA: TGTGCCAGCAGCCCGTTGGGGGGGGACAGGGCCTACGAGCAGTACTTC. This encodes CASSPLGGDRAYEQYF.

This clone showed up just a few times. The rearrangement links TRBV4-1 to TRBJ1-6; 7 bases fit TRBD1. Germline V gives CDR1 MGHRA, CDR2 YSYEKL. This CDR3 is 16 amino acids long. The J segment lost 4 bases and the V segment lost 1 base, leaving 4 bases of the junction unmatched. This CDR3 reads CASSQGTGAYNSPLHF. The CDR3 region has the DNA TGCGCCAGCAGCCAAGGTACAGGGGCATATAATTCACCCCTCCACTTT.

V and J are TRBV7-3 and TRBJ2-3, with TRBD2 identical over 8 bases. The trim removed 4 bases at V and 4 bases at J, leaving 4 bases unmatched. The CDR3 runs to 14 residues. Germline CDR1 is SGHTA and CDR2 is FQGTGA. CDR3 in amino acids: CASSSAGGPDTQYF. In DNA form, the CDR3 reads TGTGCCAGCAGCTCCGCGGGGGGCCCAGATACGCAGTATTTT.

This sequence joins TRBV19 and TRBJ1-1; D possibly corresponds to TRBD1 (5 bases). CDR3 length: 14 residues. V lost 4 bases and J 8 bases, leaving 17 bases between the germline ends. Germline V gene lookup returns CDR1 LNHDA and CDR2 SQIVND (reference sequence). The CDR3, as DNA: TGTGCCAGTAGTACCGACAGAGCGTTCGGGGAAGCTTTCTTT. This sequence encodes CASSTDRAFGEAFF.

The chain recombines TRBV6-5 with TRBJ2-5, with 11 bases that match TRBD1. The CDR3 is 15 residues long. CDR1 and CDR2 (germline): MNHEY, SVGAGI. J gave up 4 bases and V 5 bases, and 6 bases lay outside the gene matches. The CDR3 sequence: CASSAPGQGGETQYF. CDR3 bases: TGTGCCAGCAGTGCACCGGGACAGGGGGGAGAGACCCAGTACTTC.

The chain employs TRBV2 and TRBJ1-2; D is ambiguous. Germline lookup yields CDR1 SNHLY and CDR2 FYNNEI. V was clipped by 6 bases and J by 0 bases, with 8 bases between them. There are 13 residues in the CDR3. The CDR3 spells CASRMETNYGYTF. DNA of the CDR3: TGTGCCAGCAGAATGGAGACTAACTATGGCTACACCTTC.

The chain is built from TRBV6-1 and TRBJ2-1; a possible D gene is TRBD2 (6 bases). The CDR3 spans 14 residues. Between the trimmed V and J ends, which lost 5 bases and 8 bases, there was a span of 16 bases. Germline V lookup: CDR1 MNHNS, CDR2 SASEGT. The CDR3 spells CASSPRLGSYEQFF. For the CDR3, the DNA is TGTGCCAGCAGTCCTCGACTAGGCAGTTATGAGCAGTTCTTC.

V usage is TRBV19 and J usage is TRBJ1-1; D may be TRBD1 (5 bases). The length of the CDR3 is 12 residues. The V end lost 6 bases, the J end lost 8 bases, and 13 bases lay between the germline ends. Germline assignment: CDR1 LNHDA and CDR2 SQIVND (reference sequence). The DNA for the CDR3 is TGTGCCAGTAGACTTAGGCAGGGAGAAGCTTTCTTT. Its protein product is CASRLRQGEAFF.

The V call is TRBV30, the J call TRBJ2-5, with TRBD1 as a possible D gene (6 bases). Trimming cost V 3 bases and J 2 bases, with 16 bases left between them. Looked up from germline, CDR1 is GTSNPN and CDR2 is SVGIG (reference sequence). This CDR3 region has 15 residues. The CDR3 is CAWSPGGQKQETQYF. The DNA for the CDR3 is TGTGCCTGGAGCCCCGGTGGACAGAAACAAGAGACCCAGTACTTC. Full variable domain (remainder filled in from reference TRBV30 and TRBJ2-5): SQTIHQWPATLVQPVGSPLSLECTVEGTSNPNLYWYRQAAGRGLQLLFYSVGIGQISSEVPQNLSASRPQDRQFILSSKKLLLSDSGFYLCAWSPGGQKQETQYFGPGTRLLVL.

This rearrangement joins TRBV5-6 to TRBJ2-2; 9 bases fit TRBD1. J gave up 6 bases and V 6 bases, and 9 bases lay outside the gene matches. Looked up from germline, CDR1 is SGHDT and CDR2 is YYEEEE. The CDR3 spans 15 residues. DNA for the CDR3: TGTGCCAGCACCAACCGACAGGGGGTTCCCGGGGAGCTGTTTTTT. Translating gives CASTNRQGVPGELFF.

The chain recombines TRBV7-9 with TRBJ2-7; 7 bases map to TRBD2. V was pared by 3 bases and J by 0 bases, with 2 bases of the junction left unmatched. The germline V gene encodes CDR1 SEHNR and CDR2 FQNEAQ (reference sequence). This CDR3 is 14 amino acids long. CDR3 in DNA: TGTGCCAGCAGCTTTGGCGGGAGCTCCTACGAGCAGTACTTC. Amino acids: CASSFGGSSYEQYF.

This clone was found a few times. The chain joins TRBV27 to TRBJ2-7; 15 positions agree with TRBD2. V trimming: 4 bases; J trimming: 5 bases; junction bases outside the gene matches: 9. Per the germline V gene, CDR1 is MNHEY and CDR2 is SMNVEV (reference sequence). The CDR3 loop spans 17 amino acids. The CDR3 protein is CASSSLWTSGRVNEQYF. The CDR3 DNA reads TGTGCCAGCAGTTCCCTCTGGACTAGCGGGAGGGTAAACGAGCAGTACTTC.

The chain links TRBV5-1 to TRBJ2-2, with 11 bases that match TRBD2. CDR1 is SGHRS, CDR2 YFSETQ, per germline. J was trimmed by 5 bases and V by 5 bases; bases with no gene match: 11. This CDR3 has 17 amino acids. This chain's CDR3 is CASRAGTSGGGTGELFF. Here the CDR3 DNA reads TGCGCCAGCAGGGCCGGGACTAGCGGAGGGGGTACCGGGGAGCTGTTTTTT. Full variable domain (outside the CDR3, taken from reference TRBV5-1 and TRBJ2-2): KAGVTQTPRYLIKTRGQQVTLSCSPISGHRSVSWYQQTPGQGLQFLFEYFSETQRNKGNFPGRFSGRQFSNSRSEMNVSTLELGDSALYLCASRAGTSGGGTGELFFGEGSRLTVL.

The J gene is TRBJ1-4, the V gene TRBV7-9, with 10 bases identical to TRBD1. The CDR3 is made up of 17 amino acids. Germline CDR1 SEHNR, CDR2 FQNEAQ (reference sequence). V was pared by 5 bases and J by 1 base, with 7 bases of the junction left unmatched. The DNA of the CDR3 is TGTGCCAGCAGCCTGGCGACAGGGGGCCTAACTAATGAAAAACTGTTTTTT. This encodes CASSLATGGLTNEKLFF.

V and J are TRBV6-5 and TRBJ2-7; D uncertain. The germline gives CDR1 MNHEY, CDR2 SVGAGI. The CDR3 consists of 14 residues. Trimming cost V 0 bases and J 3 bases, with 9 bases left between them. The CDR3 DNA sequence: TGTGCCAGCAGTTACTCGGCCGATAACTACGAGCAGTACTTC. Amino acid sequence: CASSYSADNYEQYF.

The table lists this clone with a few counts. The CDR3 region is CASSRGGQPQHF. CDR3 in DNA: TGTGCCAGCAGCCGCGGGGGTCAGCCCCAGCATTTT. The chain uses TRBV5-6 and TRBJ1-5; D is perhaps TRBD1 (5 bases). V dropped 4 bases and J dropped 6 bases, with 8 bases sitting between them. Germline-derived CDR1 and CDR2 are SGHDT and YYEEEE. The length of the CDR3 is 12 residues.

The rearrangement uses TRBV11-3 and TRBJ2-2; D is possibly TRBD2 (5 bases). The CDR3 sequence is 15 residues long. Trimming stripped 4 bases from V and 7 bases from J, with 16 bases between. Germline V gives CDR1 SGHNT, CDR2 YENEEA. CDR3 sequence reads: CASSYDGNAGGELFF. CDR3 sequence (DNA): TGTGCCAGCAGCTATGACGGGAATGCCGGCGGGGAGCTGTTTTTT.

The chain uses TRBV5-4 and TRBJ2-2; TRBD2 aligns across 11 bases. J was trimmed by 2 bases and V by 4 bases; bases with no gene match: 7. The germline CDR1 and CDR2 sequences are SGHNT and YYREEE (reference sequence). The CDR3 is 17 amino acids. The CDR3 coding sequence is TGTGCCAGCAGCCCCCCAACTAGCGGGAGAAACACCGGGGAGCTGTTTTTT. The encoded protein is CASSPPTSGRNTGELFF.

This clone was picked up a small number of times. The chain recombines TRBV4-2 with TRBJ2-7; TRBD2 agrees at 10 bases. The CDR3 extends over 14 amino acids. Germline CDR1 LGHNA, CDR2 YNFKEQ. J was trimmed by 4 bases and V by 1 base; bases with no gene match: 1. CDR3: CASSQVLAGYEQYF. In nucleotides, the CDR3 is TGTGCCAGCAGCCAAGTACTAGCGGGATACGAGCAGTACTTC.

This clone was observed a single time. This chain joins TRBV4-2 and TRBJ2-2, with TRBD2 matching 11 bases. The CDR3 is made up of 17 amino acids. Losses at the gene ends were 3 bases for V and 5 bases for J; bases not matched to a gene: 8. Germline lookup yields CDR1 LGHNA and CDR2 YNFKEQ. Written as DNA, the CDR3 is TGTGCCAGCAGCCAGGCTACTAGCGGGAGCGCAACCGGGGAGCTGTTTTTT. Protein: CASSQATSGSATGELFF.

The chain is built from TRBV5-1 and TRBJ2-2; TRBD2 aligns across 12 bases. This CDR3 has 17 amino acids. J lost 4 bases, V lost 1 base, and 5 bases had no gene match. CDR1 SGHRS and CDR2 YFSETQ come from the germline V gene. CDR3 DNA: TGCGCCAGCAGCTTGCCCCTAGCGGGAGGGCGCACCGGGGAGCTGTTTTTT. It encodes CASSLPLAGGRTGELFF.

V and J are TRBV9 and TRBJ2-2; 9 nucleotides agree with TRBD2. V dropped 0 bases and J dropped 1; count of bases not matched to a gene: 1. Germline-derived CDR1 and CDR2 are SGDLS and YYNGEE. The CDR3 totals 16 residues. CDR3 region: CASSVVSGGNTGELFF. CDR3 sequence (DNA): TGTGCCAGCAGCGTAGTTAGCGGGGGGAACACCGGGGAGCTGTTTTTT.